This TCR beta chain was obtained from a study of T-cell reconstitution after alpha-beta-depleted transplantation in children. General study points: In some patients, recipient T cells and intrathymic progenitors surviving conditioning explained high day-60 diversity.

This clonotype was observed at least ten times. What it recognizes is unknown. CDR1 and CDR2 (germline): SEHNR, FQNEAQ (reference sequence). CDR3 length: 13 amino acids. V shed 8 bases, J shed 3 bases, and the junction held 7 bases outside the gene matches. Unique molecular identifiers featured in how the TCRbeta library was prepared. MiXCR was run by TCRdb on the PCR reads, yielding one entry per CDR3 protein. The repertoire has a few hundred thousand distinct CDR3 sequences, around 10% of them found once; the top ten carry 20% to 30%. This TCR came from a male patient between 2 and 10 years old who had a stem cell transplant for chronic granulomatous disease, so the T cells may come from the graft donor. The chain has TRBV7-9 and TRBJ2-7; 7 nucleotides align to TRBD1. The sequences come from peripheral blood, collected 180 days after TCRalphabeta/CD19-depleted stem cell transplant. CDR3 coding DNA: TGTGCCAGCTCGGGGACAGAAGACTACGAGCAGTACTTC. This sequence encodes CASSGTEDYEQYF.